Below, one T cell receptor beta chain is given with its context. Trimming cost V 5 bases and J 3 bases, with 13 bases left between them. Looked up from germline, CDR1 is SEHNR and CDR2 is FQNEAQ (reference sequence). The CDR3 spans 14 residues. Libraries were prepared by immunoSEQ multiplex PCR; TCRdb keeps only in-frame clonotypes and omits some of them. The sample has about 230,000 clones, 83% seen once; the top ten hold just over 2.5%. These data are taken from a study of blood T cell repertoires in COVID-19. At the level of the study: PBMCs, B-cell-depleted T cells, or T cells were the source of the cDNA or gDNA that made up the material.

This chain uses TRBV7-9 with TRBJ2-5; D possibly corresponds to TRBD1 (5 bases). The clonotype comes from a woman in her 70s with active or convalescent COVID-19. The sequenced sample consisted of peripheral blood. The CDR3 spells CASSPRLGEETQYF. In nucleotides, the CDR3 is TGTGCCAGCAGCCCACGTTTAGGGGAAGAGACCCAGTACTTC.